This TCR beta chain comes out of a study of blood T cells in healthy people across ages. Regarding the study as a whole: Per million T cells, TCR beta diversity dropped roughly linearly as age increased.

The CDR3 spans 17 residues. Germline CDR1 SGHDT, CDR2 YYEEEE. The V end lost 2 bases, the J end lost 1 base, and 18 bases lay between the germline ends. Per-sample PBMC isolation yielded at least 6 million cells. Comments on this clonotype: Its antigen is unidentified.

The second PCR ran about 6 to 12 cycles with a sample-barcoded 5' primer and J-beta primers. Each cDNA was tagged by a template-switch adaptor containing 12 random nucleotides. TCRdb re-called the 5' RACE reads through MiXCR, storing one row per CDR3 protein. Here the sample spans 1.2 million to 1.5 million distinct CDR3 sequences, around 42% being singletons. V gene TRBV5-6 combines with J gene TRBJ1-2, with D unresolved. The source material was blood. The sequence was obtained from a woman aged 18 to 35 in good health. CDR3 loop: CASSFTGNNGFNYGYTF. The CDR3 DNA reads TGTGCCAGCAGCTTTACGGGGAATAACGGATTTAACTATGGCTACACCTTC. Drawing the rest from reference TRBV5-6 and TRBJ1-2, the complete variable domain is DAGVTQSPTHLIKTRGQQVTLRCSPKSGHDTVSWYQQALGQGPQFIFQYYEEEERQRGNFPDRFSGHQFPNYSSELNVNALLLGDSALYLCASSFTGNNGFNYGYTFGSGTRLTVV.